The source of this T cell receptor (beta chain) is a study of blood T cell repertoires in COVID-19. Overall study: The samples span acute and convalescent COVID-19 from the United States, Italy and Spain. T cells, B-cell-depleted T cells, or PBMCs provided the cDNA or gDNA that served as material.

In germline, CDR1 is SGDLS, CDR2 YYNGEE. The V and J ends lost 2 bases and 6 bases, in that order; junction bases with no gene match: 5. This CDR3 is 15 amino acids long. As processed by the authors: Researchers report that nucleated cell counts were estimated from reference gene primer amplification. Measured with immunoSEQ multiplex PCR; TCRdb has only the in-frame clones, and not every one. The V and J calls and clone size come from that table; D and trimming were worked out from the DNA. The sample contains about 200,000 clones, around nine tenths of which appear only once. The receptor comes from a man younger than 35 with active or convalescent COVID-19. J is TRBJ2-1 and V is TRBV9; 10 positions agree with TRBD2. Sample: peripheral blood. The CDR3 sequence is CASSVWASGGNEQFF. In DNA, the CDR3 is TGTGCCAGCAGCGTGTGGGCTAGCGGGGGCAATGAGCAGTTCTTC.